There are many counts of the clone carrying this T cell receptor (beta chain). Its antigen remains unknown. The source of the sample is a study of early T cells in non-severe SARS-CoV-2 infection. Overall study: Unsorted whole-blood RNA was sequenced in bulk, leaving chains unpaired. Study-wide results and caveats: There was a bias toward anti-spike CD8 responses in VDJdb matching, which missed private and CD4 specificities.

This CDR3 is built from 14 residues. Trimming removed 6 bases from V and 3 bases from J; junction bases left unmatched: 7. Unique molecular identifiers were affixed to single, distinct cDNA molecules. TCRdb reprocessed the 5' RACE reads via MiXCR and lists one record per CDR3 protein. The sample shows some 80,000 distinct CDR3 sequences, 5% of them seen only once. The receptor was derived from an adult who was a healthcare worker with PCR-confirmed SARS-CoV-2 infection or an uninfected control (not recorded which). This material consisted of whole blood, taken at baseline. The chain joins TRBV12-3 or TRBV12-4 to TRBJ2-7, with TRBD1 identical over 8 bases. As DNA, the CDR3 is TGTGCCAGCAGCCCTGGACAGGGACACTACGAGCAGTACTTC. Translation: CASSPGQGHYEQYF.